This TCR delta chain was profiled in a study of DNA immune sequencing with unique molecular identifiers (TCRdb year 2020). Background for the entire study: Using immunomagnetic cell separation, gammadelta T cells were enriched from buffy coats, and the genomic DNA of these cells was sequenced. Fluorescence-activated cell sorting was used to enrich gammadelta T cells from the PBMC of 10 healthy individuals. An ultrasensitive DNA-based TRD repertoire sequencing method using PCR-introduced unique molecular identifiers was developed and validated in the study. Donors were healthy individuals, with ten donors profiled from sorted peripheral blood gammadelta T cells. To compare enriched and non-enriched samples, roughly 0.1 ug of enriched gammadelta T-cell DNA and around 0.9 ug of non-enriched PBMC DNA were sequenced. The method was checked using synthetic reference molecules and blood samples from healthy people.

Broad study findings and their caveats: The primer-based approach cannot detect novel TRD sequences that are not targeted by the primers. Variation in TRD repertoire diversity was observed between healthy donors, with several donors found to be highly oligoclonal, in that the top 5 clonotypes exceeded half of productive molecules. Among clonotypes in healthy donors, the most frequent TRD rearrangement was TRDV2 paired with TRDJ1.

Receptors were amplified or captured by multiplex PCR. A 32-plex assay, with primers for all 8 TRDV and 4 TRDJ genes spanning the CDR3, was used to amplify the genomic DNA. A 12-nucleotide UMI was added during about 3 barcoding PCR cycles, followed by a second PCR with Illumina adapter primers. AMPure XP beads were used to purify the libraries, whose quality was checked on a Fragment Analyzer using the HS NGS Fragment kit. An Illumina MiniSeq mid-output kit with roughly 20% PhiX and 150 cycles of paired-end reads was used for sequencing. The original pipeline was this. MIGEC version 1.2.9 was used to process the reads, grouping the reads by UMI and building error-corrected consensus sequences. Modified VDJtools version 1.2.1 scripts and the tcR R package were used for post-processing. TCRdb processed the public reads again with the CATT caller, after which rows with matching DNA were combined. TCRdb's processing, not the authors', yielded these V and J calls. In this sample the table shows about 2,500 delta-chain clones, around an eighth of which occur a single time. Roughly 21% of the sample lies in the top ten.

Reading the germline V gene gives CDR1 TSWWSYY and CDR2 QGS. The CDR3 contains 19 residues, cysteine and phenylalanine counted. Of all the DNA, just the CDR3 is kept, 57 bases in frame from base 1. Trimming takes 0 bases off V and 1 base off J; junction bases not matched to a gene: 11. This clone was detected only a few times. Its antigen is still unknown. One base away there is no much larger clone; base qualities are not given. The chain is made from TRDV1 and TRDJ1; 10 bases in the junction line up with TRDD3. Sequencing was carried out using gamma-delta T cells from PBMCs. This clonotype was sampled from a human donor in good health. The bases are TGTGCTCTTGGGGAACTACCCTGGGGGATATCTGAAGTCACCGATAAACTCATCTTT. This gives the protein CALGELPWGISEVTDKLIF.